The 3 T cell receptor beta chains below were found in one sample sequenced in a study of beta chain features in type 1 diabetes. The investigators reverse transcribed all of the isolated RNA, so they sequenced expressed TCRB transcripts. Generated by immunoSEQ multiplex PCR, the TCRdb table keeps only in-frame clones and is missing some. The sample includes around 430,000 clones, 30% of them seen just once. The sample comprised naive CD4+ T cells from blood. These receptors all come from a man between 18 and 35 years old in good health.

This clone appeared a few times. This chain uses TRBV7-2 with TRBJ2-7, with a weak D call TRBD2 (5 bases). The germline V gene encodes CDR1 SGHTA and CDR2 FQGNSA. This CDR3 spans 14 amino acids. Trimming left V 1 base short and J 4 bases short, with 11 bases between. CDR3 bases: TGTGCCAGCAGCTTAGGGCTTCAGCGGTACGAGCAGTACTTC. It codes for CASSLGLQRYEQYF.

This rearrangement joins TRBV30 to TRBJ1-1; D may be TRBD1 (5 bases). This CDR3 is built from 12 residues. Germline V CDR1 and CDR2: GTSNPN, SVGIG (reference sequence). V gave up 8 bases and J gave up 5 bases, with 15 bases separating them. This CDR3 reads CAPGWGKTEAFF. The DNA of the CDR3 is TGTGCCCCTGGGTGGGGGAAGACTGAAGCTTTCTTT.

The chain carries TRBV19 and TRBJ2-3, with 10 positions matching TRBD2. This CDR3 has 15 amino acids. Trimming removed 5 bases from V and 1 base from J; junction bases left unmatched: 3. Germline-derived CDR1 and CDR2 are LNHDA and SQIVND (reference sequence). CDR3 coding DNA: TGTGCCAGTAGTCCCCTAGCGGGGGGCACAGATACGCAGTATTTT. This codes for CASSPLAGGTDTQYF. The full variable domain, rest sourced from reference TRBV19 and TRBJ2-3, is DGGITQSPKYLFRKEGQNVTLSCEQNLNHDAMYWYRQDPGQGLRLIYYSQIVNDFQKGDIAEGYSVSREKKESFPLTVTSAQKNPTAFYLCASSPLAGGTDTQYFGPGTRLTVL.